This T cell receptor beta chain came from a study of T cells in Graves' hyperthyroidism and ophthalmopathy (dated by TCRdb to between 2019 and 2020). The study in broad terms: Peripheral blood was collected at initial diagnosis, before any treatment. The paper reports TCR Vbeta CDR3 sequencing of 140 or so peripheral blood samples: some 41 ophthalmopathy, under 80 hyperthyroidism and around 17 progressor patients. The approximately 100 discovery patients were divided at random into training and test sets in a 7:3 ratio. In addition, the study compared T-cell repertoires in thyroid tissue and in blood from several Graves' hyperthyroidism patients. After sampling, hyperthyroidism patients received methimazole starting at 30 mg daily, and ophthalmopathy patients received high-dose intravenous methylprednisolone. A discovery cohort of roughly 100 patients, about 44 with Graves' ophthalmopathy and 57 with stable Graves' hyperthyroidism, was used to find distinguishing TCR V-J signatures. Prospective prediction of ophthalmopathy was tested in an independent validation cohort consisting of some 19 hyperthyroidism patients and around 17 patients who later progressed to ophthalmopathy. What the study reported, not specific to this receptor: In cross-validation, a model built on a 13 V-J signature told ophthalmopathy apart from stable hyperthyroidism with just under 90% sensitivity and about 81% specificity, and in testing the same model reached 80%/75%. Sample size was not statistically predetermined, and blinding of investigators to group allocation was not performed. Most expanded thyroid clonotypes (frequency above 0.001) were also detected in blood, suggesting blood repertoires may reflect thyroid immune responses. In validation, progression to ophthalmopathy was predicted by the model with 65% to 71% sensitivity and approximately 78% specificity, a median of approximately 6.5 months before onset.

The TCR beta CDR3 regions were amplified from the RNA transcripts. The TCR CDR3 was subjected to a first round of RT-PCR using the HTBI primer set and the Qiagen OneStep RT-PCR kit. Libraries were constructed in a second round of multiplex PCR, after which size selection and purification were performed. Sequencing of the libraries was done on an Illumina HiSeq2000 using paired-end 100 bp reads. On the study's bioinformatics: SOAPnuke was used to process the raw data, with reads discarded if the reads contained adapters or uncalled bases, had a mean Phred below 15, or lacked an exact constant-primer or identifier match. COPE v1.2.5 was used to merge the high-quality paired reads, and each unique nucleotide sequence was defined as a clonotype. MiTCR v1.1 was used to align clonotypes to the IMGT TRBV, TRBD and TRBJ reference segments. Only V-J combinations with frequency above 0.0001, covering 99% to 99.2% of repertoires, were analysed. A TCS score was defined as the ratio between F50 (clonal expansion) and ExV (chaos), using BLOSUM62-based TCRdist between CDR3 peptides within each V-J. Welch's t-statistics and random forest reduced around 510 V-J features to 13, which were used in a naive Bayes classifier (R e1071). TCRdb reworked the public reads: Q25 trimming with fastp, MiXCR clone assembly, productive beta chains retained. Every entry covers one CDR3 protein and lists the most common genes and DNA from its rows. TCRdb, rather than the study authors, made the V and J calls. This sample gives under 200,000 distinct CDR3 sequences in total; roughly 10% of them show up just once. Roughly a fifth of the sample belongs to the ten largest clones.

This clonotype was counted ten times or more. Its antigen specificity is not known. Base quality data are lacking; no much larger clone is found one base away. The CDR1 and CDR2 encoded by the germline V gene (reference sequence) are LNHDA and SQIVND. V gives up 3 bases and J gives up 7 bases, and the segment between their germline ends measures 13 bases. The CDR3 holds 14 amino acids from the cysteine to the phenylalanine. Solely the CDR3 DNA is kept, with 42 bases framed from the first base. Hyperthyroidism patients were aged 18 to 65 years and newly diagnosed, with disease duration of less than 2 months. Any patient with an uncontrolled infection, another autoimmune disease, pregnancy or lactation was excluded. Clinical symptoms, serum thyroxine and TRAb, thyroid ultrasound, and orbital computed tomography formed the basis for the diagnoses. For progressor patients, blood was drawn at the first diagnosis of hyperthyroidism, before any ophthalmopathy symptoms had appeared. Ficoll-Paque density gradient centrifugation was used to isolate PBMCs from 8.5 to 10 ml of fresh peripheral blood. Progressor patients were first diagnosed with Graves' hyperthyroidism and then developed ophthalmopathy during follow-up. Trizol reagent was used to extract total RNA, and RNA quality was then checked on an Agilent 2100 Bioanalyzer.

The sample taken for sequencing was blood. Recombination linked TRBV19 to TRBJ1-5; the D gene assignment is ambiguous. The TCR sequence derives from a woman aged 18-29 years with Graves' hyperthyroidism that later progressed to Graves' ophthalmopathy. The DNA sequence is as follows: TGTGCCAGTAGTATTAAGCCCTCGAGGCAGCCCCAGCATTTT. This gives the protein CASSIKPSRQPQHF.